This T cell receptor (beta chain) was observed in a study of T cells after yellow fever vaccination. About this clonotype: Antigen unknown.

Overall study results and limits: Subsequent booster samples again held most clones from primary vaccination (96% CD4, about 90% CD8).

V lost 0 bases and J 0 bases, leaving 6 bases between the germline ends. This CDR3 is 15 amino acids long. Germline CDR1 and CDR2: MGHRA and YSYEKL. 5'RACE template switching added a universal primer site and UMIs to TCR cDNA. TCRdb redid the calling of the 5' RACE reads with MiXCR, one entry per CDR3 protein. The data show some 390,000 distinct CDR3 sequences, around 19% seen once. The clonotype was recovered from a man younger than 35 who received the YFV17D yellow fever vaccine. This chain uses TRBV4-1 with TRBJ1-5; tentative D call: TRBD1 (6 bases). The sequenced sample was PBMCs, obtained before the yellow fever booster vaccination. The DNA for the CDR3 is TGCGCCAGCAGCCAAGAAGGGGGTAGCAATCAGCCCCAGCATTTT. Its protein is CASSQEGGSNQPQHF.